The sequence of this TCR beta chain was determined in a study of T cells after yellow fever vaccination (dated by TCRdb to about 2019). For the wider study: Libraries from fractions with low cell numbers were prepared with the SMART-Seq v4 Ultra Low Input RNA kit. Blood was collected at multiple timepoints before and after primary and secondary immunization, and bulk PBMC replicates and cell subsets were isolated. Two healthy male donors made up the cohort, one aged 18 to 29 years and the other aged 30 to 40 years. To track T-cell clones before and after primary and booster YFV17D yellow fever vaccination, bulk TCR alpha and beta repertoires were sequenced longitudinally.

This sample's treatment or condition label indicates: live attenuated yellow fever vaccine strain. At every blood-draw timepoint, two biological replicates of bulk PBMCs were collected. A standard Ficoll-Paque protocol was used to isolate PBMCs from peripheral blood. TriZol was used to extract RNA from bulk PBMCs, CD4 and CD8 fractions, and dextramer-positive and dextramer-negative fractions. What the authors observed across the whole study: Because abundant contaminating clonotypes from the bulk population could be contained in FACS-sorted repertoires, computational filtering was required. Most clones expanded after primary vaccination were re-detected after the booster (around 96% of CD4 and around 88% of CD8), suggesting broad memory maintenance. Compared with the primary T-cell response, the secondary T-cell response was faster but weaker, reaching its peak on day 5 rather than on day 15. A small share of clonotypes occurred in both CD4 and CD8 compartments, likely arising from convergent recombination. Because only a couple of donors were included in the study, the extent to which the findings can be generalized is limited.

TCR cDNA was synthesized by 5'RACE template switching, which introduced a universal primer site and unique molecular identifiers. cDNA synthesis was primed from both the TCR alpha and TCR beta constant segments. Two PCR steps were used to amplify libraries, with sample barcodes and sequencing adapters being added in the second step. Sequencing of libraries was done on Illumina HiSeq 2500 (2x100 bp) or NovaSeq (2x150 bp). Turning to the authors' computational methods: Reads were demultiplexed and collapsed into UMI consensus sequences with MIGEC, and V(D)J alignment was performed with MiXCR. Vaccine-responding clonotypes were defined with edgeR using replicate PBMC samples, requiring FDR below 0.01 and a log2 fold change above 5 up to day 15. Each bulk clonotype was labeled CD4 or CD8 based on which sequenced repertoire, CD4 or CD8, contained the clonotype at higher abundance. TCRdb passed the public sequencing reads through fastp at Q25 and MiXCR, retaining productive beta sequences. Every CDR3 protein is listed once, alongside the most common genes and DNA of its rows. TCRdb, not the authors, supplied the V and J calls. For this sample the table gives about 320,000 distinct CDR3 sequences, of which around 6.8% were detected only once. The biggest ten clones account for 18% of the sample.

This clonotype was seen more than once but under ten times. Its antigen target is currently unknown. Base qualities are missing; no much larger clone stands one base away. The CDR3 has 12 amino acids, counting the end cysteine and phenylalanine. Of all the DNA, just the CDR3 is kept, 36 bases in frame from base 1. From the germline V gene (reference sequence), CDR1 is LNHDA and CDR2 is SQIVND. V is clipped by 5 bases and J by 9 bases, and the sequence between their germline boundaries is 11 bases long. The source is a young man who received the YFV17D yellow fever vaccine. This material consisted of PBMCs, taken about 49 days after the first yellow fever vaccination. The chain couples TRBV19 to TRBJ1-5; the D segment cannot be called with confidence. Here the CDR3 is given as CASSPINGPQHF. The DNA sequence is given as TGTGCCAGTAGTCCGATTAACGGGCCCCAGCATTTT.